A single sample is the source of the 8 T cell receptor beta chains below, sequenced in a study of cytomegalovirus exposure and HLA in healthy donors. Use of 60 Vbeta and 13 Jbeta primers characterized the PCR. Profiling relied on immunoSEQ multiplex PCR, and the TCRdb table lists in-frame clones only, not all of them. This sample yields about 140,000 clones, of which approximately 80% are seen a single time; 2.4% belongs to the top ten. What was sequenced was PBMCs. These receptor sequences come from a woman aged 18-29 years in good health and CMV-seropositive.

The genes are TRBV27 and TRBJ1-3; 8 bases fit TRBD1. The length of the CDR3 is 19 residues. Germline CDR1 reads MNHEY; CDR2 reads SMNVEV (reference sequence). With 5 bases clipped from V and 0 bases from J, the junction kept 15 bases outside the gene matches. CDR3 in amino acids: CASSPVRGTGEFSGNTIYF. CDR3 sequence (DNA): TGTGCCAGCAGTCCCGTCCGGGGGACAGGAGAATTCTCTGGAAACACCATATATTTT.

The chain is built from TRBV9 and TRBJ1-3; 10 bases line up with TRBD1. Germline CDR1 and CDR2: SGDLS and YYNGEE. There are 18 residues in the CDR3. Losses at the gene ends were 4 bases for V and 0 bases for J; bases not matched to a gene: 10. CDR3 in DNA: TGTGCCAGCAGCACACAACCGGGACAGGGGTCCTCTGGAAACACCATATATTTT. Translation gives CASSTQPGQGSSGNTIYF.

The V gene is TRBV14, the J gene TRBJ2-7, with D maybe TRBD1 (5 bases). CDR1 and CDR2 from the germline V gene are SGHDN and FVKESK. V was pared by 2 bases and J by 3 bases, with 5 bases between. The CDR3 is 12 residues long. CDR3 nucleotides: TGTGCCAGCAGCCAAACAGGCTACGAGCAGTACTTC. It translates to CASSQTGYEQYF.

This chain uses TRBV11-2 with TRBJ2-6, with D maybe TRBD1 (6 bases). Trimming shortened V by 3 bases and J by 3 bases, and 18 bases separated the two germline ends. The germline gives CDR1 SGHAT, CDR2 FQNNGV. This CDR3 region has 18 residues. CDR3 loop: CASSLGTMGKDGANVLTF. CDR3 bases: TGTGCCAGCAGCTTGGGGACAATGGGAAAGGATGGGGCCAACGTCCTGACTTTC.

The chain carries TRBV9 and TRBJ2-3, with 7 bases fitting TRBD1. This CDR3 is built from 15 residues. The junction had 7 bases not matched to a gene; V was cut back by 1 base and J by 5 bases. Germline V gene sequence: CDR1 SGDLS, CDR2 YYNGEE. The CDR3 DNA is TGTGCCAGCAGCGTAAGATTACAGGGGAAAGATACGCAGTATTTT. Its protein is CASSVRLQGKDTQYF.

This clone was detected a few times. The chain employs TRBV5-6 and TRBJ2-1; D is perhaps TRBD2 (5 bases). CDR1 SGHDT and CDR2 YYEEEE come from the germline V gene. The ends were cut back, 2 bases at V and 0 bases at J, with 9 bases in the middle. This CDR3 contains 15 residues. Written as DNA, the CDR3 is TGTGCCAGCAGCTTCCTTACTAGCTCCTACAATGAGCAGTTCTTC. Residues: CASSFLTSSYNEQFF.

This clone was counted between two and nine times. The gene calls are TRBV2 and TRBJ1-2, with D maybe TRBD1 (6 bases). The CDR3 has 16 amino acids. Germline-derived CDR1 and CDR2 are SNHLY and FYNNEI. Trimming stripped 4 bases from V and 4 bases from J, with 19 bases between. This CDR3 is CASSGTPGHLLYGYTF. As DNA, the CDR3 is TGTGCCAGCAGTGGAACCCCGGGACATCTCCTCTATGGCTACACCTTC.

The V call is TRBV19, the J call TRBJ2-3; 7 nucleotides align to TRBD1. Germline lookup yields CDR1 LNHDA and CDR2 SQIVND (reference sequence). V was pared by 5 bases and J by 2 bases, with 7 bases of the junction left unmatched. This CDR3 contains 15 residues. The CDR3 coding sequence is TGTGCCAGTAGTTCCGGGACAGTCACCACAGATACGCAGTATTTT. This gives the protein CASSSGTVTTDTQYF.